Listed below are T cell receptor beta chains from one sample, sequenced in a study of cytomegalovirus exposure and HLA in healthy donors. Produced via immunoSEQ multiplex PCR; TCRdb's table is partial and in-frame only. The sample lists 110,000 to 150,000 clones; approximately 80% were seen once. The specimen sequenced was PBMCs. The receptors stem from a woman aged 40 to 50 in good health and CMV-seropositive. CDR3s include the opening cysteine and the closing phenylalanine or tryptophan. A D gene is named only where the DNA matches it firmly. Part of the rows lack a size; the others show once, few, many or a class for expanded clones.

j_call	d_call	v_call	clone_size	cdr3_aa	cdr3_nt
TRBJ1-2	NA	TRBV4-1	NA	CASSQGSTESNYGYTF	TGCGCCAGCAGCCAGGGATCGACAGAATCTAACTATGGCTACACCTTC
TRBJ2-7	TRBD1	TRBV6-6	NA	CASTDRGYEQYF	TGTGCCAGCACCGACAGGGGGTACGAGCAGTACTTC
TRBJ2-1	NA	TRBV9	NA	CASSLGGGGSDEQFF	TGTGCCAGCAGCTTGGGAGGGGGGGGCAGCGATGAGCAGTTCTTC
TRBJ1-2	NA	TRBV27	few	CASSLGPWGLHGYTF	TGTGCCAGCAGTTTAGGGCCCTGGGGCCTCCACGGCTACACCTTC
TRBJ1-6	NA	TRBV2	NA	CASSGWEGVYNSPLHF	TGTGCCAGCAGTGGGTGGGAGGGGGTGTATAATTCACCCCTCCACTTT
TRBJ1-3	NA	TRBV23-1	once	CASTTHGTHKPFGNTIYF	TGCGCCAGCACCACTCACGGGACTCATAAACCTTTTGGAAACACCATATATTTT
TRBJ1-5	NA	TRBV15	NA	CATNPGGSVQPQHF	TGTGCCACCAATCCCGGCGGGTCCGTCCAGCCCCAGCATTTT
TRBJ2-1	NA	TRBV6-1	NA	CASREGQRAVAYNEQFF	TGTGCCAGCAGGGAAGGGCAGCGGGCCGTGGCCTACAATGAGCAGTTCTTC
TRBJ2-1	TRBD2	TRBV5-1	NA	CASSPSGGAPPYNEQFF	TGCGCCAGCAGCCCCAGCGGGGGGGCCCCTCCGTACAATGAGCAGTTCTTC
TRBJ2-2	NA	TRBV10-3	NA	CAIRTTGGDGELFF	TGTGCCATCAGAACCACAGGGGGGGACGGGGAGCTGTTTTTT
TRBJ1-4	TRBD1	TRBV5-1	NA	CASSTGQGGYEKLFF	TGCGCCAGCAGCACGGGACAGGGGGGATACGAAAAACTGTTTTTT
TRBJ2-1	TRBD2	TRBV7-3	NA	CASSLQLAGVGEQFF	TGTGCCAGCAGCTTACAACTAGCGGGAGTGGGTGAGCAGTTCTTC
TRBJ2-7	TRBD2	TRBV6-1	NA	CASFGGLAGAYEQYF	TGTGCCAGCTTTGGGGGGCTAGCGGGAGCGTACGAGCAGTACTTC
TRBJ1-5	NA	TRBV28	NA	CASNQGRGNQPQHF	TGTGCCAGCAATCAGGGGCGCGGCAATCAGCCCCAGCATTTT
TRBJ2-5	NA	TRBV11-2	few	CASSSQVRETQYF	TGTGCCAGCAGCTCACAGGTCCGAGAGACCCAGTACTTC
TRBJ2-1	NA	TRBV7-3	NA	CASSLMSGEGGEQFF	TGTGCCAGCAGCTTAATGTCAGGGGAAGGTGGGGAGCAGTTCTTC
TRBJ2-7	NA	TRBV18	NA	CASSPPQGYEQYF	TGTGCCAGCTCACCACCTCAGGGGTACGAGCAGTACTTC
TRBJ1-2	NA	TRBV6-6	NA	CASNRRTEDGYTF	TGTGCCAGCAACCGTCGGACAGAGGATGGCTACACCTTC